This T cell receptor beta chain was sequenced during a study of lymphopenia after photon versus proton radiotherapy. Findings of the study overall: Post-nadir diversity loss with photons came from oligoclonal expansion, particularly CD8+ Temra cells. Relative stability marked proton patients; photon patients lost diversity and naive cells. Post-nadir TCR diversity decline inversely tracked overall survival among those who died.

Germline CDR1 SGHVS, CDR2 FQNEAQ. Trimming took 3 bases from V and 10 from J, leaving 12 bases between them. This CDR3 is 12 amino acids long. Produced via immunoSEQ multiplex PCR; TCRdb's table is partial and in-frame only. The data hold over 4,500 clones, with about 87% observed a single time. Points on this clone: Its antigen is undetermined.

This sample comprised peripheral blood, obtained from a patient treated with photon-based radiotherapy. This receptor was taken from a man older than 75 with cholangiocarcinoma. The V call is TRBV7-8, the J call TRBJ1-1, with D unclear. The chain's CDR3 is CASSLGGEGAFF. The CDR3 DNA reads TGTGCCAGCAGCTTGGGTGGGGAGGGAGCTTTCTTT.